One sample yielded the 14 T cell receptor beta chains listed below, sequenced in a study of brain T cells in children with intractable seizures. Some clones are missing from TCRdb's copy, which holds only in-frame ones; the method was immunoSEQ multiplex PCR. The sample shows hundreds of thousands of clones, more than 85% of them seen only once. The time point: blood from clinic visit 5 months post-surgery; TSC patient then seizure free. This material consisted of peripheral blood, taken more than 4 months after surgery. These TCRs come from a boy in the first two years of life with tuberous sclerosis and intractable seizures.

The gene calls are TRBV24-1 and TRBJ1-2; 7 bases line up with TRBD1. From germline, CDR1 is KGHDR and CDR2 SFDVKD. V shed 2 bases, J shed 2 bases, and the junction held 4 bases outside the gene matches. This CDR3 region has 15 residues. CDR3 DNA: TGTGCCACCAGTGATTCGGACAGGAAAAACTATGGCTACACCTTC. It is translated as CATSDSDRKNYGYTF.

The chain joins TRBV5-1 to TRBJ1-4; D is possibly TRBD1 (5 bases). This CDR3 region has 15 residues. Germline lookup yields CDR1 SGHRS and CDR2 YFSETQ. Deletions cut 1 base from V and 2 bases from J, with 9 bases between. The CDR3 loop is CASSLQGSTNEKLFF. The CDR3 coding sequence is TGCGCCAGCAGCTTGCAGGGTTCGACTAATGAAAAACTGTTTTTT.

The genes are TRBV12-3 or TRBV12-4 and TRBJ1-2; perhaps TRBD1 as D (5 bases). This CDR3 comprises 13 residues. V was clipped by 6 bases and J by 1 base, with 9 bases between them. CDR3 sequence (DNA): TGTGCCAGCAGGCCCAGGGATAACTATGGCTACACCTTC. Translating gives CASRPRDNYGYTF.

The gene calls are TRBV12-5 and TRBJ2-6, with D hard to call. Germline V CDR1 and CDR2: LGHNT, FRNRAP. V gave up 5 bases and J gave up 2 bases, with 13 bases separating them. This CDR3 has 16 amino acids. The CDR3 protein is CASGPHSAPGANVLTF. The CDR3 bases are TGTGCTAGTGGTCCCCACAGCGCCCCTGGGGCCAACGTCCTGACTTTC.

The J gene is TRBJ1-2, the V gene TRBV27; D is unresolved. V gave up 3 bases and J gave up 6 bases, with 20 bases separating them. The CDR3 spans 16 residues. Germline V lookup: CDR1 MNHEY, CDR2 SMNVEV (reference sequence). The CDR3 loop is CASSFSVRREGNGYTF. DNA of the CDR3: TGTGCCAGCAGTTTTTCCGTCAGGAGGGAAGGGAATGGCTACACCTTC.

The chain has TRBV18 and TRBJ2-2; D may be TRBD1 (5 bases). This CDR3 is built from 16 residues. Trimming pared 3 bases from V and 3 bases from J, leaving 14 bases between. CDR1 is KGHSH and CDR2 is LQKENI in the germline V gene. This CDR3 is CASSPAYQGYTGELFF. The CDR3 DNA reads TGTGCCAGCTCACCGGCTTATCAGGGCTACACCGGGGAGCTGTTTTTT. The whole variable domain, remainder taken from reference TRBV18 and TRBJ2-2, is NAGVMQNPRHLVRRRGQEARLRCSPMKGHSHVYWYRQLPEEGLKFMVYLQKENIIDESGMPKERFSAEFPKEGPSILRIQQVVRGDSAAYFCASSPAYQGYTGELFFGEGSRLTVL.

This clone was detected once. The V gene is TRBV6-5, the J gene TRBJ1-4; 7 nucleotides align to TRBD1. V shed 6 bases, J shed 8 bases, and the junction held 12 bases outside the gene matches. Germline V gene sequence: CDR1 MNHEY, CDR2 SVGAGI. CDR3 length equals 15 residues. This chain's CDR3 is CASSLNGQASEKLFF. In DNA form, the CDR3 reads TGTGCCAGCAGCCTCAACGGACAGGCTTCCGAAAAACTGTTTTTT.

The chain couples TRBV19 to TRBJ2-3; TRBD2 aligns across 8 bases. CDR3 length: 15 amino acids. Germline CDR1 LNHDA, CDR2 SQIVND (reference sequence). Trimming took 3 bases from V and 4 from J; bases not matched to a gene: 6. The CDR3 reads CASSIREGGADTQYF. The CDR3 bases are TGTGCCAGTAGTATCCGGGAGGGGGGGGCAGATACGCAGTATTTT.

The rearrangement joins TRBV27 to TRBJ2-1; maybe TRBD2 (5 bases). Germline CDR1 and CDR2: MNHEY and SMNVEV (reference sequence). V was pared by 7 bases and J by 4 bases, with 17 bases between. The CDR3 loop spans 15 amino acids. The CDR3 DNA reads TGTGCCAGCAAACACCCGGGTAGCGCATACAATGAGCAGTTCTTC. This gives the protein CASKHPGSAYNEQFF.

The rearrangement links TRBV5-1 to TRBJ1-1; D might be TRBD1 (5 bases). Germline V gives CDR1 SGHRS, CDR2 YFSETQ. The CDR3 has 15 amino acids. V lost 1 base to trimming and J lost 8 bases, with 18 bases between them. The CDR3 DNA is TGCGCCAGCAGCTTGCGGGTCGGGGGAGAGGTAGAAGCTTTCTTT. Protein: CASSLRVGGEVEAFF. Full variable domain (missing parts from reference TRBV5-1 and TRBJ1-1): KAGVTQTPRYLIKTRGQQVTLSCSPISGHRSVSWYQQTPGQGLQFLFEYFSETQRNKGNFPGRFSGRQFSNSRSEMNVSTLELGDSALYLCASSLRVGGEVEAFFGQGTRLTVV.

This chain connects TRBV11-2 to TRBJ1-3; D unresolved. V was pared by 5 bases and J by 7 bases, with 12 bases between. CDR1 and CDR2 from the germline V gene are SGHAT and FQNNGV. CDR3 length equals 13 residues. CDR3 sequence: CASSADPSNTIYF. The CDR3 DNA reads TGTGCCAGCAGCGCTGACCCCAGCAACACCATATATTTT.

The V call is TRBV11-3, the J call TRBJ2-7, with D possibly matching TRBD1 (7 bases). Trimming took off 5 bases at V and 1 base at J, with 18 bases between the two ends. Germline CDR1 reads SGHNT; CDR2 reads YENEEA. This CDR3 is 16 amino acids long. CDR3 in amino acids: CASSVRQGLRSYEQYF. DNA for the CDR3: TGTGCCAGCAGCGTAAGACAGGGACTCCGTTCCTACGAGCAGTACTTC.

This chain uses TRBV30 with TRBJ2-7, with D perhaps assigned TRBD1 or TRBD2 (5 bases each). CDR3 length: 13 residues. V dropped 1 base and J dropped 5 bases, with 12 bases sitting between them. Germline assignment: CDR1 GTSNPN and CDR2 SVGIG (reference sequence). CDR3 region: CAWSGGVSHEQYF. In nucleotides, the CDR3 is TGTGCCTGGAGTGGAGGGGTTTCCCACGAGCAGTACTTC.

CDR3 coding DNA: TGTGCCAGCAGCTTAGGCCGGGTAGCGGGAGTGACAGATACGCAGTATTTT. Its translation: CASSLGRVAGVTDTQYF. V gene TRBV13 combines with J gene TRBJ2-3; 9 positions match TRBD2. The V gene end was trimmed by 0 bases and the J gene end by 3 bases; junction bases not matched to a gene: 7. The CDR3 is 17 amino acids. Germline lookup yields CDR1 PRHDT and CDR2 FYEKMQ (reference sequence).